This T cell receptor (beta chain) was obtained from a study of blood T cell repertoires in COVID-19. The wider study: In each case, the material was cDNA or gDNA derived from T cells, B-cell-depleted T cells, or PBMCs.

Participants spanned ages roughly 18 to 95 years and resided in roughly 22 US areas. In the study's own analysis: Amplification of reference gene primers provided the estimated nucleated cell counts. The method was immunoSEQ multiplex PCR; TCRdb's version includes in-frame clones alone and lacks a portion of them. Clone size and the V and J calls come from that table; the DNA yielded D and trimming. This table has fewer than 200,000 clones, 65% to 85% appearing once. Germline V CDR1 and CDR2: KGHSH, LQKENI. The CDR3 loop spans 16 amino acids. V lost 1 base and J lost 6, with 15 bases in between. This sequence joins TRBV18 and TRBJ2-2, with a possible D match to TRBD2 (6 bases). The sequencing input was PBMCs or T cells enriched from blood (not recorded which). This sequence was found in a woman between 35 and 50 years old with acute COVID-19. This CDR3 reads CASSPRRLEEAGELFF. In nucleotides, the CDR3 is TGTGCCAGCTCACCACGCCGACTAGAGGAGGCCGGGGAGCTGTTTTTT.